The 27 T cell receptor beta chains listed next were all sequenced from one sample in a study of cytomegalovirus exposure and HLA in healthy donors. The PCR ran on 60 Vbeta and 13 Jbeta primers. Produced via immunoSEQ multiplex PCR; TCRdb's table is partial and in-frame only. The top ten hold approximately 2.1% of the sample, which has around 150,000 clones, 70% to 80% seen once. Sequencing was carried out using PBMCs. The origin of the receptors is a man between 25 and 39 years old in good health and CMV-seronegative.

CDR3 in amino acids: CASSWGQWANVLTF. The CDR3 nucleotides are TGTGCCAGCAGTTGGGGACAGTGGGCCAACGTCCTGACTTTC. The rearrangement uses TRBV6-5 and TRBJ2-6; 7 bases fit TRBD1. Germline V lookup: CDR1 MNHEY, CDR2 SVGAGI. The V segment lost 4 bases and the J segment 5 bases; nucleotides outside the gene matches: 2. The length of the CDR3 is 14 residues.

This chain uses TRBV28 with TRBJ2-1, with TRBD2 matching 12 bases. After removal of 3 bases from V and 4 bases from J, the junction contained 4 bases not matched to a gene. The CDR3 consists of 16 residues. Germline V lookup: CDR1 MDHEN, CDR2 SYDVKM. CDR3 residues: CASSFSLAGGYNEQFF. The DNA of the CDR3 is TGTGCCAGCAGTTTTTCCCTAGCGGGAGGGTACAATGAGCAGTTCTTC. The full variable domain, in which reference TRBV28 and TRBJ2-1 provide the parts outside the CDR3, is DVKVTQSSRYLVKRTGEKVFLECVQDMDHENMFWYRQDPGLGLRLIYFSYDVKMKEKGDIPEGYSVSREKKERFSLILESASTNQTSMYLCASSFSLAGGYNEQFFGPGTRLTVL.

The chain carries TRBV4-3 and TRBJ2-7; unclear D gene. The germline V and J ends were trimmed by 2 bases and 5 bases, with 13 bases remaining between them. In germline, CDR1 is LGHNA, CDR2 YSLEER. The CDR3 runs to 14 residues. The CDR3 loop reads CASSQSPSRHEQYF. The CDR3, as DNA: TGCGCCAGCAGCCAAAGCCCGTCCAGGCACGAGCAGTACTTC.

This clone is a singleton in its sample. The V and J genes are TRBV19 and TRBJ1-1, with 8 nucleotides matching TRBD1. Germline assignment: CDR1 LNHDA and CDR2 SQIVND (reference sequence). This CDR3 spans 15 amino acids. Trimming at V came to 6 bases and at J to 1 base, leaving 7 bases not matched to a gene. CDR3 coding DNA: TGTGCCAGTAGGGACCACAGGGGGGGGAACACTGAAGCTTTCTTT. Protein product: CASRDHRGGNTEAFF.

This sequence joins TRBV18 and TRBJ1-2; the match to TRBD1 covers 9 bases. With 3 bases clipped from V and 7 bases from J, the junction kept 6 bases outside the gene matches. Per germline, CDR1 KGHSH and CDR2 LQKENI. The CDR3 covers 14 residues. CDR3 residues: CASSPGTGSIGYTF. In DNA form, the CDR3 reads TGTGCCAGCTCACCCGGGACAGGGAGTATTGGCTACACCTTC.

This clone has only a few counts. The V and J genes are TRBV6-5 and TRBJ1-5, with D possibly being TRBD1 (6 bases). The CDR3 spans 14 residues. Trimming took off 6 bases at V and 4 bases at J, with 13 bases between the two ends. Germline CDR1 MNHEY, CDR2 SVGAGI. For the CDR3, the DNA is TGTGCCAGCAGCCCCGGGACATCAAATCAGCCCCAGCATTTT. Its translation: CASSPGTSNQPQHF.

The chain has TRBV2 and TRBJ2-2, with D possibly matching TRBD2 (6 bases). Trimming took 7 bases from V and 4 from J, leaving 13 bases between them. The CDR3 length is 14 residues. CDR1 is SNHLY, CDR2 FYNNEI, per germline. The CDR3 spells CASTGGIGTGELFF. The CDR3 DNA is TGTGCCAGCACTGGCGGGATCGGCACCGGGGAGCTGTTTTTT.

The V gene is TRBV9, the J gene TRBJ1-1; D is unclear. Germline CDR1 and CDR2: SGDLS and YYNGEE. The V end lost 0 bases, the J end lost 5 bases, and 5 bases lay between the germline ends. CDR3 length: 12 residues. As DNA, the CDR3 is TGTGCCAGCAGCGTAGGAGGGACTGAAGCTTTCTTT. Translating it yields CASSVGGTEAFF. The full variable domain, its missing parts supplied by reference TRBV9 and TRBJ1-1, is DSGVTQTPKHLITATGQRVTLRCSPRSGDLSVYWYQQSLDQGLQFLIQYYNGEERAKGNILERFSAQQFPDLHSELNLSSLELGDSALYFCASSVGGTEAFFGQGTRLTVV.

The table lists this clone with a few counts. The same CDR3 also results from other DNA sequences found in this sample. The V call is TRBV7-2, the J call TRBJ1-5; tentatively, D is TRBD1 (5 bases). V was cut by 5 bases and J by 2 bases, with 10 bases left in between. CDR1 is SGHTA, CDR2 FQGNSA, per germline. CDR3 length equals 14 residues. In DNA, the CDR3 is TGTGCCAGCAGCCCCGACAGAGGCAATCAGCCCCAGCATTTT. Protein product: CASSPDRGNQPQHF.

V and J are TRBV5-6 and TRBJ2-7; 8 bases align to TRBD1. Germline V gene sequence: CDR1 SGHDT, CDR2 YYEEEE. CDR3 length: 14 amino acids. Germline trimming cut 6 bases from V and 0 bases from J; bases unmatched to any gene: 5. The CDR3 DNA sequence: TGTGCCAGCATCAGACAGGGGCCCTCCTACGAGCAGTACTTC. It specifies CASIRQGPSYEQYF.

The J gene is TRBJ2-7, the V gene TRBV7-9, with TRBD2 matching 8 bases. Germline V lookup: CDR1 SEHNR, CDR2 FQNEAQ (reference sequence). CDR3 size: 13 residues. Germline trimming cut 5 bases from V and 5 bases from J; bases unmatched to any gene: 5. The CDR3 DNA follows: TGTGCCAGCAGCCCAGGACTAGCTCACGAGCAGTACTTC. Residues: CASSPGLAHEQYF.

This chain uses TRBV5-6 with TRBJ2-7; 7 nucleotides match TRBD2. V shed 1 base and J 4 bases; nucleotides not matched to a gene: 8. Germline-derived CDR1 and CDR2 are SGHDT and YYEEEE. The CDR3 totals 15 residues. The CDR3 DNA is TGTGCCAGCAGCTTGTTCGGCGGGAGCGGTTACGAGCAGTACTTC. As protein: CASSLFGGSGYEQYF.

The chain carries TRBV28 and TRBJ2-1; D is unresolved. V shed 5 bases and J shed 3 bases, with 5 bases lying between them. The CDR3 runs 12 residues. Germline V CDR1 and CDR2: MDHEN, SYDVKM. Here the CDR3 DNA reads TGTGCCAGCAGTCGCGGCTACAATGAGCAGTTCTTC. Its protein product is CASSRGYNEQFF.

This chain joins TRBV27 and TRBJ1-2; TRBD1 aligns across 7 bases. The germline gives CDR1 MNHEY, CDR2 SMNVEV (reference sequence). The CDR3 spans 15 residues. Germline trimming cut 2 bases from V and 4 bases from J; bases unmatched to any gene: 7. The DNA for the CDR3 is TGTGCCAGCAGTTTAGCGGGGTACAGGGGCTATGGCTACACCTTC. This encodes CASSLAGYRGYGYTF.

The chain uses TRBV7-2 and TRBJ2-1; 7 bases align to TRBD2. Germline V lookup: CDR1 SGHTA, CDR2 FQGNSA. J was trimmed by 15 bases and V by 8 bases; bases with no gene match: 22. The CDR3 length is 15 residues. CDR3 loop: CASGPLGTTLKRLFF. Here the CDR3 DNA reads TGTGCCAGCGGCCCATTGGGGACTACCTTAAAGAGGCTGTTCTTC.

The chain has TRBV7-7 and TRBJ2-1, with 14 bases lining up with TRBD2. CDR1 SSHAT and CDR2 FNYEAQ come from the germline V gene (reference sequence). The V and J ends lost 6 bases and 6 bases, in that order; junction bases with no gene match: 7. There are 16 residues in the CDR3. The CDR3 loop reads CASSPAGLAGVNEQFF. The CDR3 DNA is TGTGCCAGCAGTCCCGCGGGACTAGCGGGAGTCAATGAGCAGTTCTTC.

CDR3 sequence: CASSLSDRLNTEAFF. CDR3 nucleotide sequence: TGTGCCAGCAGTTTATCAGACAGATTGAACACTGAAGCTTTCTTT. V usage is TRBV28 and J usage is TRBJ1-1; D is perhaps TRBD1 (5 bases). CDR1 and CDR2 from the germline V gene are MDHEN and SYDVKM. V shed 1 base and J shed 0 bases, with 9 bases lying between them. The CDR3 spans 15 residues.

This clone was seen just once. V gene TRBV29-1 combines with J gene TRBJ2-5; TRBD1 matches at 7 bases. This CDR3 contains 14 residues. Trimming removed 3 bases from V and 4 bases from J; junction bases left unmatched: 8. CDR1 and CDR2 from the germline V gene are SQVTM and ANQGSEA. CDR3 bases: TGCAGCGTTGAGTTTCAGGGGGACCGAGAGACCCAGTACTTC. Translation gives CSVEFQGDRETQYF.

J is TRBJ2-1 and V is TRBV27; unclear D gene. V was shortened by 4 bases and J by 3 bases, with 7 bases between the two germline ends. The CDR3 spans 13 residues. CDR1 and CDR2 (germline): MNHEY, SMNVEV (reference sequence). In DNA form, the CDR3 reads TGTGCCAGCAGTTCCAGCGTCTACAATGAGCAGTTCTTC. It is translated as CASSSSVYNEQFF.

The V and J genes are TRBV5-4 and TRBJ2-7; 7 nucleotides agree with TRBD1. Trimming at V came to 2 bases and at J to 2 bases, leaving 4 bases not matched to a gene. The CDR3 covers 14 residues. From germline, CDR1 is SGHNT and CDR2 YYREEE (reference sequence). CDR3 amino acids: CASSLPGQTYEQYF. The CDR3 DNA reads TGTGCCAGCAGCTTACCGGGACAGACCTACGAGCAGTACTTC.

This clone has a handful of counts. The chain recombines TRBV5-4 with TRBJ1-1, with TRBD1 as a possible D gene (6 bases). The germline gives CDR1 SGHNT, CDR2 YYREEE (reference sequence). V lost 4 bases and J 7 bases, leaving 11 bases between the germline ends. This CDR3 is 12 amino acids long. The DNA for the CDR3 is TGTGCCAGCAGCGCTACAGGGATTGAAGCTTTCTTT. It codes for CASSATGIEAFF.

DNA for the CDR3: TGTGCTAGTGGCCTGGGGGCAGGGATAGATGAGCAGTTCTTC. This codes for CASGLGAGIDEQFF. The chain has TRBV12-5 and TRBJ2-1, with D tentatively TRBD1 (6 bases). This CDR3 comprises 14 residues. CDR1 and CDR2 from the germline V gene are LGHNT and FRNRAP. The germline V and J ends were trimmed by 6 bases and 8 bases, with 17 bases remaining between them.

This rearrangement joins TRBV5-1 to TRBJ2-7, with 13 bases identical to TRBD2. Germline values: CDR1 SGHRS, CDR2 YFSETQ. Trimming took 1 base from V and 3 from J; bases not matched to a gene: 4. There are 16 residues in the CDR3. Here the CDR3 DNA reads TGCGCCAGCAGCTTGTCCGGGACTAGCGGGATCTACGAGCAGTACTTC. This sequence encodes CASSLSGTSGIYEQYF.

V gene TRBV10-3 combines with J gene TRBJ2-6; 11 nucleotides align to TRBD1. The CDR3 covers 18 residues. With V trimmed by 7 bases and J by 0 bases, 8 bases remained unmatched. Germline CDR1 ENHRY, CDR2 SYGVKD. The CDR3 DNA sequence: TGTGCCATCAAAGGTCCCGGGACAGGGGGCTCTGGGGCCAACGTCCTGACTTTC. This sequence encodes CAIKGPGTGGSGANVLTF.

The chain employs TRBV4-3 and TRBJ1-2, with 7 bases aligning to TRBD1. Germline assignment: CDR1 LGHNA and CDR2 YSLEER. With 4 bases clipped from V and 4 bases from J, the junction kept 12 bases outside the gene matches. The CDR3 sequence is 16 residues long. The CDR3 region is CASSPRTGEGLYGYTF. DNA for the CDR3: TGCGCCAGCAGCCCCCGGACAGGCGAAGGCCTCTATGGCTACACCTTC.

The V gene is TRBV7-2, the J gene TRBJ2-7; D is unresolved. The length of the CDR3 is 13 residues. Germline V gene sequence: CDR1 SGHTA, CDR2 FQGNSA. Trimming pared 5 bases from V and 3 bases from J, leaving 11 bases between. The CDR3 is CASSLGWSYEQYF. In DNA form, the CDR3 reads TGTGCCAGCAGCCTAGGCTGGAGCTACGAGCAGTACTTC. Together with reference TRBV7-2 and TRBJ2-7, the CDR3 gives the full variable domain: GAGVSQSPSNKVTEKGKDVELRCDPISGHTALYWYRQSLGQGLEFLIYFQGNSAPDKSGLPSDRFSAERTGGSVSTLTIQRTQQEDSAVYLCASSLGWSYEQYFGPGTRLTVT.

The chain uses TRBV6-6 and TRBJ2-5; tentatively, D is TRBD1 (6 bases). The V end was cut by 0 bases, the J end by 3 bases, with 11 bases between. The CDR3 has 15 amino acids. Germline-derived CDR1 and CDR2 are MNHNY and SVGAGI (reference sequence). The CDR3 spells CASSYSGGGEETQYF. CDR3 bases: TGTGCCAGCAGTTACTCTGGGGGCGGAGAAGAGACCCAGTACTTC.